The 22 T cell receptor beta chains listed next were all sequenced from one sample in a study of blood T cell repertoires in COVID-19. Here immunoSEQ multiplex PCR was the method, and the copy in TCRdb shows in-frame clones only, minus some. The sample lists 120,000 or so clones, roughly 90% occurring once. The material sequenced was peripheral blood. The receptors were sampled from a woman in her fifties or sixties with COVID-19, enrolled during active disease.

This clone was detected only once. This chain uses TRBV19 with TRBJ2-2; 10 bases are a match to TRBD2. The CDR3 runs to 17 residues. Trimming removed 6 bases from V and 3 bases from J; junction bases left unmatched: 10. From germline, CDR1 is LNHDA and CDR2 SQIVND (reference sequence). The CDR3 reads CASRVKRGGYYTGELFF. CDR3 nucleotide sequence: TGTGCCAGTAGGGTCAAGCGGGGGGGCTACTACACCGGGGAGCTGTTTTTT. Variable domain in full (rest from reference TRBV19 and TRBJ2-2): DGGITQSPKYLFRKEGQNVTLSCEQNLNHDAMYWYRQDPGQGLRLIYYSQIVNDFQKGDIAEGYSVSREKKESFPLTVTSAQKNPTAFYLCASRVKRGGYYTGELFFGEGSRLTVL.

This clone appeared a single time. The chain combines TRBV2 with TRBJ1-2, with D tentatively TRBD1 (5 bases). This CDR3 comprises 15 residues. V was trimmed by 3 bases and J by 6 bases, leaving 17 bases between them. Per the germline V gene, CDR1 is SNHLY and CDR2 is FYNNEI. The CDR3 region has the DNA TGTGCCAGCAGTGATGGGCTCCAGGGAAGAGATGGCTACACCTTC. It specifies CASSDGLQGRDGYTF. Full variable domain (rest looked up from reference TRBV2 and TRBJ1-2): EPEVTQTPSHQVTQMGQEVILRCVPISNHLYFYWYRQILGQKVEFLVSFYNNEISEKSEIFDDQFSVERPDGSNFTLKIRSTKLEDSAMYFCASSDGLQGRDGYTFGSGTRLTVV.

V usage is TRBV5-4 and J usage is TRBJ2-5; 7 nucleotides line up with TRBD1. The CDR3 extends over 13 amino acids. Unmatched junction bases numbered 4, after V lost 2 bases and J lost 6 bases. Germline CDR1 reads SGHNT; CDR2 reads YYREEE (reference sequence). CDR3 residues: CASSLDRAQTQYF. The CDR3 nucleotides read TGTGCCAGCAGCTTAGACAGGGCCCAGACCCAGTACTTC.

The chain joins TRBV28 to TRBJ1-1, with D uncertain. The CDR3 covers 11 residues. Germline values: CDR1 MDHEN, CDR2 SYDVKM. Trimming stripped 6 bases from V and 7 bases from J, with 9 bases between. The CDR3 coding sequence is TGTGCCAGCAGGGTACAGATTGAAGCTTTCTTT. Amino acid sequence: CASRVQIEAFF.

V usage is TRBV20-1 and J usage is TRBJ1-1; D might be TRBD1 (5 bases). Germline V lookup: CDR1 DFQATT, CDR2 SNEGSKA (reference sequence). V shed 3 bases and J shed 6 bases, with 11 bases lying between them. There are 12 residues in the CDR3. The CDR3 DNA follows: TGCAGTGCTAGTACTTCGGGGGCTGAAGCTTTCTTT. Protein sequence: CSASTSGAEAFF.

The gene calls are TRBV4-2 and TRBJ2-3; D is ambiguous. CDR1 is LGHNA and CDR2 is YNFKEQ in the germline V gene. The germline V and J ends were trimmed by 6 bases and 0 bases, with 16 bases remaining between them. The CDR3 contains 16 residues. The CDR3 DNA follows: TGTGCCAGCAGATCCAACTCCATTATTAGCACAGATACGCAGTATTTT. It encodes CASRSNSIISTDTQYF.

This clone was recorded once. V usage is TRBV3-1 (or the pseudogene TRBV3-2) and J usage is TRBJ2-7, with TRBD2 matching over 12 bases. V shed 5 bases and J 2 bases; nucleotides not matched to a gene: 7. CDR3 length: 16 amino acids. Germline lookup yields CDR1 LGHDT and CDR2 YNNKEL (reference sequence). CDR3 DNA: TGTGCCAGCAGCAGAACACTAGCGGGGGGAACCTACGAGCAGTACTTC. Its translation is CASSRTLAGGTYEQYF.

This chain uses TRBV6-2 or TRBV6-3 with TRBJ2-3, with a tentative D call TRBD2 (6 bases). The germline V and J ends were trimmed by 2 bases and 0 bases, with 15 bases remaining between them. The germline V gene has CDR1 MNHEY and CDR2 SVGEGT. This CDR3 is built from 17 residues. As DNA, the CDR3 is TGTGCCAGCAGTTACCAGGCGGGGAGACCTAGCACAGATACGCAGTATTTT. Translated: CASSYQAGRPSTDTQYF.

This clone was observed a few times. CDR3 in amino acids: CASSSYRDNEQFF. The CDR3 DNA is TGTGCCAGCAGCTCATACAGGGACAATGAGCAGTTCTTC. V gene TRBV5-4 combines with J gene TRBJ2-1; TRBD1 is a possible D gene (6 bases). The CDR3 runs to 13 residues. Germline assignment: CDR1 SGHNT and CDR2 YYREEE (reference sequence). V was clipped by 3 bases and J by 5 bases, with 9 bases between them. The complete variable domain, with remaining parts taken from reference TRBV5-4 and TRBJ2-1, reads ETGVTQSPTHLIKTRGQQVTLRCSSQSGHNTVSWYQQALGQGPQFIFQYYREEENGRGNFPPRFSGLQFPNYSSELNVNALELDDSALYLCASSSYRDNEQFFGPGTRLTVL.

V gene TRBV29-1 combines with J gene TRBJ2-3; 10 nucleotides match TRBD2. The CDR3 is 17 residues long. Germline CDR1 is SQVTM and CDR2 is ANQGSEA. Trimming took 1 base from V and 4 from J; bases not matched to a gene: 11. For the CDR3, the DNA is TGCAGCGTTGAAGCCTCTTTGAGCGGGGGGGAAGCAGATACGCAGTATTTT. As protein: CSVEASLSGGEADTQYF.

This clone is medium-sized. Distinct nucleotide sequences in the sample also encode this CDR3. DNA of the CDR3: TGTGCCAGCTCACCAGGGCGGGGATCGCACTATGGCTACACCTTC. The encoded protein is CASSPGRGSHYGYTF. The rearrangement links TRBV18 to TRBJ1-2; D gene uncertain. This CDR3 spans 15 amino acids. V dropped 2 bases and J dropped 3 bases, with 13 bases sitting between them. Germline values: CDR1 KGHSH, CDR2 LQKENI.

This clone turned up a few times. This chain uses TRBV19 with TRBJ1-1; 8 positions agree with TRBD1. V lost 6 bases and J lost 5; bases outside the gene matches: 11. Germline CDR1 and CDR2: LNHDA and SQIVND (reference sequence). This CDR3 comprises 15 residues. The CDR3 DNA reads TGTGCCAGTAGCCCTGGGGCAGGGGGCCGAACTGAAGCTTTCTTT. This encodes CASSPGAGGRTEAFF. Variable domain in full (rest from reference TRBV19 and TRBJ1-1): DGGITQSPKYLFRKEGQNVTLSCEQNLNHDAMYWYRQDPGQGLRLIYYSQIVNDFQKGDIAEGYSVSREKKESFPLTVTSAQKNPTAFYLCASSPGAGGRTEAFFGQGTRLTVV.

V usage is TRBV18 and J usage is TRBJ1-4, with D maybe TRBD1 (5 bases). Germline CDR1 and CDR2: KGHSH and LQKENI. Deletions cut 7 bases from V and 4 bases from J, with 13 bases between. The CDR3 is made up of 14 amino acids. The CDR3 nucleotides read TGTGCCAGCTACGCCGGGGGGATTAATGAAAAACTGTTTTTT. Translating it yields CASYAGGINEKLFF.

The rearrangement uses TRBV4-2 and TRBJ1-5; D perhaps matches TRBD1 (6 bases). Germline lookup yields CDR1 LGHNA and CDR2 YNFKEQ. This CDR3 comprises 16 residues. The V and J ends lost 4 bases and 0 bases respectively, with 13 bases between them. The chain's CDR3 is CASSRTGSYSNQPQHF. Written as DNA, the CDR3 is TGTGCCAGCAGCCGAACAGGGTCTTATAGCAATCAGCCCCAGCATTTT.

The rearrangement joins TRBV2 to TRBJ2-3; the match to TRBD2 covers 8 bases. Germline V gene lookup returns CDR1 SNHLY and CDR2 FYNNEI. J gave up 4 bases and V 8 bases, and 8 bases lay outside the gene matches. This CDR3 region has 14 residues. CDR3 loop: CASSAGGGADTQYF. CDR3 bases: TGTGCCAGCTCTGCGGGGGGAGGCGCAGATACGCAGTATTTT.

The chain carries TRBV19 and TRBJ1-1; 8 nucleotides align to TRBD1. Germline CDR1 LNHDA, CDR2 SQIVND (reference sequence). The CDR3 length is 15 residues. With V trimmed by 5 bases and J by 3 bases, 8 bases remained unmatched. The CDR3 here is CASSPRTGRYTEAFF. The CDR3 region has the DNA TGTGCCAGTAGTCCTCGGACAGGGAGGTACACTGAAGCTTTCTTT.

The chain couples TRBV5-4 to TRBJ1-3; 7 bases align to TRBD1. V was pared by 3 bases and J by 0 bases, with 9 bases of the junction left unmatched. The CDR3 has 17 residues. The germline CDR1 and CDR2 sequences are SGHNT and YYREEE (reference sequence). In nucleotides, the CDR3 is TGTGCCAGCAGCTCCGGGGGCAGGGGGGTCTCTGGAAACACCATATATTTT. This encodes CASSSGGRGVSGNTIYF. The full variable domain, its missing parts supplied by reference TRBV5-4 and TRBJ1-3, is ETGVTQSPTHLIKTRGQQVTLRCSSQSGHNTVSWYQQALGQGPQFIFQYYREEENGRGNFPPRFSGLQFPNYSSELNVNALELDDSALYLCASSSGGRGVSGNTIYFGEGSWLTVV.

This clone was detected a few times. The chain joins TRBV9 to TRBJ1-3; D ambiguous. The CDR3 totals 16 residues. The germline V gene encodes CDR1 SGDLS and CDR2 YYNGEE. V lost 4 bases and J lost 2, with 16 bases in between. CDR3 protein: CASSSGGVDPGNTIYF. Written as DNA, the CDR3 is TGTGCCAGCAGCTCCGGCGGAGTAGACCCTGGAAACACCATATATTTT. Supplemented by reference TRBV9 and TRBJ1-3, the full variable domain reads DSGVTQTPKHLITATGQRVTLRCSPRSGDLSVYWYQQSLDQGLQFLIQYYNGEERAKGNILERFSAQQFPDLHSELNLSSLELGDSALYFCASSSGGVDPGNTIYFGEGSWLTVV.

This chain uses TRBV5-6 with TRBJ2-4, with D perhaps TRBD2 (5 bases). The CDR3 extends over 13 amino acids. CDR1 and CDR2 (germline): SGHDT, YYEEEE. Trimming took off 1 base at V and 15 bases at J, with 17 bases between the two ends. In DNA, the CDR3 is TGTGCCAGCAGCTTGTGGTCTAGCTGGGTTTTGTACTTC. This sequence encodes CASSLWSSWVLYF.

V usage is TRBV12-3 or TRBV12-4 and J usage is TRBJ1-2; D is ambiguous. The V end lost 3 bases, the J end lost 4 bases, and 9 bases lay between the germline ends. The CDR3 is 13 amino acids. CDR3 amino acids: CASSFSESYGYTF. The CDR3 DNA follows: TGTGCCAGCAGTTTCTCCGAGAGCTATGGCTACACCTTC.

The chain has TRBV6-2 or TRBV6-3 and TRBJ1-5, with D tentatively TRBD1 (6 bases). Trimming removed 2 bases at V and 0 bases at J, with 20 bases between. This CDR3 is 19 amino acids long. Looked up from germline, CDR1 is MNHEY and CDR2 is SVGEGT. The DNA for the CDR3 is TGTGCCAGCAGTTACCGAACGACAGGATCCCCTTATAGCAATCAGCCCCAGCATTTT. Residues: CASSYRTTGSPYSNQPQHF.

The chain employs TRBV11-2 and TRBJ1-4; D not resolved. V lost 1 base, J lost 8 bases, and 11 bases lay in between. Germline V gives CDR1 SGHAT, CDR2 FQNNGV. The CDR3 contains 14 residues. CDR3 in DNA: TGTGCCAGCAGCTTAGGGCCCTACGGGGAAAAACTGTTTTTT. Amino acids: CASSLGPYGEKLFF.